The 29 T cell receptor beta chains below all came from one sample that was sequenced in a study of T cell responses to AZD1222 COVID-19 vaccine. The data were produced by immunoSEQ multiplex PCR, yet TCRdb's version contains in-frame clones alone and is incomplete. The sample contains over 150,000 clones, roughly 92% of which appear only once. Sequencing was performed on peripheral blood, taken on day 0 of AZD1222 vaccination. These receptors were collected from an adult in good health.

This clone was observed a single time. This sequence joins TRBV30 and TRBJ1-2; D unresolved. Germline lookup yields CDR1 GTSNPN and CDR2 SVGIG (reference sequence). The CDR3 runs to 13 residues. V was clipped by 4 bases and J by 4 bases, with 13 bases between them. In DNA form, the CDR3 reads TGTGCCTGGAATGTGGGCGCAGGCTATGGCTACACCTTC. Its translation is CAWNVGAGYGYTF.

This chain links TRBV7-2 with TRBJ2-7; 7 bases fit TRBD1. The CDR3 has 14 amino acids. V lost 4 bases to trimming and J lost 2 bases; unmatched junction nucleotides: 5. Germline-derived CDR1 and CDR2 are SGHTA and FQGNSA. The chain's CDR3 is CASSSHRGPYEQYV. CDR3 DNA sequence: TGTGCCAGCAGCTCACACAGGGGACCCTACGAGCAGTACGTC.

The V gene is TRBV19, the J gene TRBJ2-7; TRBD2 matches 10 bases. Germline loops: CDR1 LNHDA, CDR2 SQIVND (reference sequence). The V and J ends lost 6 bases and 6 bases, in that order; junction bases with no gene match: 8. This CDR3 region has 14 residues. The CDR3 is CASSITSGKGEQYF. The CDR3 DNA sequence: TGTGCCAGTAGCATTACTAGCGGGAAGGGCGAGCAGTACTTC.

CDR3 coding DNA: TGTGCCAGCAGCGTCCAGGACAGGGCTGAAAAACTGTTTTTT. Translated: CASSVQDRAEKLFF. This chain links TRBV9 with TRBJ1-4; 8 bases line up with TRBD1. This CDR3 region has 14 residues. The trim removed 2 bases at V and 7 bases at J, leaving 4 bases unmatched. CDR1 and CDR2 from the germline V gene are SGDLS and YYNGEE.

J is TRBJ1-1 and V is TRBV4-3; 9 bases map to TRBD1. Germline-derived CDR1 and CDR2 are LGHNA and YSLEER. This CDR3 region has 16 residues. The V gene end was trimmed by 4 bases and the J gene end by 4 bases; junction bases not matched to a gene: 10. The CDR3, as DNA: TGCGCCAGCAGCCGGTCCTCGGGACAGGGCGGCACTGAAGCTTTCTTT. Amino acid sequence: CASSRSSGQGGTEAFF.

This chain joins TRBV27 and TRBJ2-2; D is unresolved. With 5 bases removed from V and 5 bases from J, the gap between germline ends came to 9 bases. The CDR3 is 13 amino acids. Germline loops: CDR1 MNHEY, CDR2 SMNVEV (reference sequence). The DNA for the CDR3 is TGTGCCAGCAGTCTGACTCGGACCGGGGAGCTGTTTTTT. This sequence encodes CASSLTRTGELFF.

The chain couples TRBV5-1 to TRBJ1-1; D unresolved. V lost 4 bases, J lost 1 base, and 11 bases lay in between. The CDR3 is 14 residues long. From germline, CDR1 is SGHRS and CDR2 YFSETQ. CDR3 in DNA: TGCGCCAGCAGCGATGGGCGGAAGAACACTGAAGCTTTCTTT. As protein: CASSDGRKNTEAFF.

The chain has TRBV4-1 and TRBJ1-2; TRBD1 agrees at 7 bases. CDR1 is MGHRA and CDR2 is YSYEKL in the germline V gene. Losses at the gene ends were 1 base for V and 6 bases for J; bases not matched to a gene: 2. This CDR3 spans 13 amino acids. CDR3 residues: CASSQGGGDGYTF. CDR3 coding DNA: TGCGCCAGCAGCCAAGGAGGGGGCGATGGCTACACCTTC.

The rearrangement links TRBV11-2 to TRBJ1-1; D is undetermined. The CDR3 runs to 14 residues. V lost 5 bases, J lost 3 bases, and 13 bases lay in between. Germline-derived CDR1 and CDR2 are SGHAT and FQNNGV. This CDR3 reads CASSVPREDTEAFF. The CDR3 nucleotides read TGTGCCAGCAGCGTTCCTAGGGAGGACACTGAAGCTTTCTTT.

The V call is TRBV5-1, the J call TRBJ1-5; 7 bases map to TRBD1. Trimming took 4 bases from V and 3 from J; bases not matched to a gene: 7. The germline gives CDR1 SGHRS, CDR2 YFSETQ. CDR3 length equals 15 residues. The CDR3 DNA is TGCGCCAGCAGCCCGCAGGGGGAGCCCAATCAGCCCCAGCATTTT. It encodes CASSPQGEPNQPQHF.

This clone has only a few counts. This chain connects TRBV5-1 to TRBJ1-1, with D hard to call. Germline CDR1 and CDR2: SGHRS and YFSETQ. V was shortened by 0 bases and J by 4 bases, with 13 bases between the two germline ends. CDR3 length equals 15 residues. CDR3 DNA: TGCGCCAGCAGCTTGGTTACGCGTTATCGCACTGAAGCTTTCTTT. It yields the protein CASSLVTRYRTEAFF. The full variable domain, its missing parts supplied by reference TRBV5-1 and TRBJ1-1, is KAGVTQTPRYLIKTRGQQVTLSCSPISGHRSVSWYQQTPGQGLQFLFEYFSETQRNKGNFPGRFSGRQFSNSRSEMNVSTLELGDSALYLCASSLVTRYRTEAFFGQGTRLTVV.

The genes are TRBV5-4 and TRBJ1-1; unclear D gene. The CDR3 is made up of 14 amino acids. Germline-derived CDR1 and CDR2 are SGHNT and YYREEE (reference sequence). V was cut by 0 bases and J by 0 bases, with 6 bases left in between. Here the CDR3 reads CASSLGPMNTEAFF. The CDR3 DNA follows: TGTGCCAGCAGCTTGGGACCAATGAACACTGAAGCTTTCTTT.

The chain joins TRBV9 to TRBJ2-3, with 8 bases lining up with TRBD2. After removal of 4 bases from V and 6 bases from J, the junction contained 16 bases not matched to a gene. Germline CDR1 is SGDLS and CDR2 is YYNGEE. CDR3 length: 17 amino acids. The DNA for the CDR3 is TGTGCCAGCAGCCCGACGGGGAGTGCGGGAGGCTACGATACGCAGTATTTT. It specifies CASSPTGSAGGYDTQYF. The full variable domain, rest sourced from reference TRBV9 and TRBJ2-3, is DSGVTQTPKHLITATGQRVTLRCSPRSGDLSVYWYQQSLDQGLQFLIQYYNGEERAKGNILERFSAQQFPDLHSELNLSSLELGDSALYFCASSPTGSAGGYDTQYFGPGTRLTVL.

The genes are TRBV27 and TRBJ1-1, with 7 bases identical to TRBD1. Germline trimming cut 6 bases from V and 1 base from J; bases unmatched to any gene: 11. From germline, CDR1 is MNHEY and CDR2 SMNVEV (reference sequence). The CDR3 has 16 amino acids. Here the CDR3 DNA reads TGTGCCAGCAGCACTCTGACAGGGAATAAGAACACTGAAGCTTTCTTT. It yields the protein CASSTLTGNKNTEAFF.

V and J are TRBV5-4 and TRBJ2-5, with 11 positions matching TRBD2. With V trimmed by 4 bases and J by 3 bases, 5 bases remained unmatched. The CDR3 spans 15 residues. CDR1 is SGHNT, CDR2 YYREEE, per germline (reference sequence). This CDR3 reads CASSRPSGGKETQYF. DNA of the CDR3: TGTGCCAGCAGCCGACCTAGCGGGGGGAAAGAGACCCAGTACTTC.

The CDR3 sequence: CASSVARGTEAFF. The CDR3 DNA follows: TGTGCCAGCAGCGTAGCCAGAGGCACTGAAGCTTTCTTT. The genes are TRBV9 and TRBJ1-1; D gene ambiguous. The length of the CDR3 is 13 residues. Trimming removed 0 bases from V and 4 bases from J, with 7 bases in between. CDR1 and CDR2 from the germline V gene are SGDLS and YYNGEE.

The chain is built from TRBV27 and TRBJ1-5; D unclear. Germline-derived CDR1 and CDR2 are MNHEY and SMNVEV (reference sequence). The V end lost 2 bases, the J end lost 7 bases, and 9 bases lay between the germline ends. This CDR3 has 13 residues. The CDR3 loop reads CASSLRSGQPQHF. CDR3 in DNA: TGTGCCAGCAGTTTAAGGTCAGGACAGCCCCAGCATTTT.

This clone is labeled medium-sized. CDR3 DNA: TGTGCCAGCGCAAGGTCATCGGCCGGGGAGCTGTTTTTT. As protein: CASARSSAGELFF. V is TRBV7-8 and J is TRBJ2-2; D not resolved. The CDR3 covers 13 residues. V was trimmed by 8 bases and J by 6 bases, leaving 13 bases between them. The germline gives CDR1 SGHVS, CDR2 FQNEAQ.

V gene TRBV14 combines with J gene TRBJ2-3; 8 positions match TRBD1. V dropped 4 bases and J dropped 2; count of bases not matched to a gene: 5. Germline-derived CDR1 and CDR2 are SGHDN and FVKESK. The CDR3 has 15 residues. The DNA for the CDR3 is TGTGCCAGCAGCCCCCGGACAGGGCACACAGATACGCAGTATTTT. Protein product: CASSPRTGHTDTQYF.

The chain combines TRBV24-1 with TRBJ2-7, with D tentatively TRBD1 (5 bases). Germline lookup yields CDR1 KGHDR and CDR2 SFDVKD. There are 11 residues in the CDR3. V was clipped by 7 bases and J by 5 bases, with 8 bases between them. The CDR3 sequence is CATSAGNEQYF. CDR3 sequence (DNA): TGTGCCACCAGCGCAGGGAACGAGCAGTACTTC.

A note on this clone: Mismatch with germline at one junction end may stem from a read error. This CDR3 is CASSLTAGELHPNTGELFF. In DNA, the CDR3 is TGTGCCAGCAGTTTAACAGCGGGGGAGCTACATCCGAATACCGGGGAGCTGTTTTTT. V usage is TRBV28 and J usage is TRBJ2-2, with TRBD2 matching 8 bases. Germline CDR1 and CDR2: MDHEN and SYDVKM. CDR3 length: 19 residues.

This rearrangement joins TRBV9 to TRBJ2-3, with 9 bases matching TRBD1. The length of the CDR3 is 16 residues. The V segment lost 0 bases and the J segment 4 bases; nucleotides outside the gene matches: 6. In germline, CDR1 is SGDLS, CDR2 YYNGEE. The CDR3 coding sequence is TGTGCCAGCAGCGTAGTACAGGGGGCCTTGGCAGATACGCAGTATTTT. Its protein product is CASSVVQGALADTQYF.

For this clone: Other nucleotide sequences in the sample specify the same CDR3. V and J are TRBV6-4 and TRBJ2-3; 8 bases align to TRBD2. This CDR3 is built from 14 residues. V dropped 2 bases and J dropped 4; count of bases not matched to a gene: 2. Germline assignment: CDR1 MRHNA and CDR2 SNTAGT. The CDR3, as DNA: TGTGCCAGCAGTGACCGGGGGGGCGCAGATACGCAGTATTTT. This sequence encodes CASSDRGGADTQYF.

V is TRBV4-1 and J is TRBJ1-5, with a tentative D call TRBD1 (5 bases). The V end lost 1 base, the J end lost 0 bases, and 16 bases lay between the germline ends. CDR1 MGHRA and CDR2 YSYEKL come from the germline V gene. The CDR3 sequence is 18 residues long. CDR3 sequence reads: CASSQVVLLTGSNQPQHF. The CDR3 DNA sequence: TGCGCCAGCAGCCAAGTGGTGTTATTAACAGGTAGCAATCAGCCCCAGCATTTT.

The chain recombines TRBV2 with TRBJ1-4; 9 bases agree with TRBD1. V was pared by 7 bases and J by 11 bases, with 8 bases of the junction left unmatched. The germline gives CDR1 SNHLY, CDR2 FYNNEI. CDR3 length: 13 amino acids. CDR3 protein: CASNGQGFRKLFF. DNA for the CDR3: TGTGCCAGCAATGGACAGGGGTTTCGGAAACTGTTTTTT.

The rearrangement uses TRBV4-3 and TRBJ1-1; possibly TRBD1 for D (5 bases). There are 13 residues in the CDR3. Germline lookup yields CDR1 LGHNA and CDR2 YSLEER. V was cut by 3 bases and J by 7 bases, with 12 bases left in between. CDR3 DNA sequence: TGCGCCAGCAGCCAGGGGGTTAGGGGTGAAGCTTTCTTT. As protein: CASSQGVRGEAFF.

The chain links TRBV5-5 to TRBJ2-3; D is perhaps TRBD1 (6 bases). V dropped 4 bases and J dropped 2 bases, with 17 bases sitting between them. Germline assignment: CDR1 SGHKS and CDR2 YYEKEE (reference sequence). This CDR3 comprises 16 residues. The CDR3 loop reads CASSGWDTFYTDTQYF. The CDR3 DNA sequence: TGTGCCAGCAGCGGGTGGGACACCTTCTACACAGATACGCAGTATTTT.

The rearrangement links TRBV7-2 to TRBJ1-2; D remains ambiguous. The CDR3 consists of 15 residues. The germline V gene has CDR1 SGHTA and CDR2 FQGNSA. V lost 1 base, J lost 0 bases, and 9 bases lay in between. CDR3 nucleotide sequence: TGTGCCAGCAGCTTAGGTGGCAGTTCTAACTATGGCTACACCTTC. This codes for CASSLGGSSNYGYTF.

This sequence joins TRBV5-4 and TRBJ1-2, with 7 bases that match TRBD1. The V segment lost 4 bases and the J segment 7 bases; nucleotides outside the gene matches: 4. CDR1 is SGHNT, CDR2 YYREEE, per germline (reference sequence). The CDR3 has 12 amino acids. The CDR3 protein is CASSPRTGGYTF. DNA for the CDR3: TGTGCCAGCAGCCCCCGGACAGGTGGCTACACCTTC.